What follows are 6 T cell receptor beta chains derived from one specimen sequenced in a study of patients and donors after allogeneic stem cell transplantation (dated by TCRdb to about 2020). The library was generated by RT-PCR. TCRdb records NextSeq 550 as the sequencer. In TCRdb, the public reads were trimmed at Q25 with fastp and aligned with MiXCR, with productive beta chains retained. A single entry per CDR3 protein holds the most common genes and DNA from its merged rows. The sample table lists about 70,000 distinct CDR3 sequences, about 25% of them with a count of one. About 25% of the sample belongs to the ten largest clones. Sample: blood, either unsorted or a sorted T cell fraction (not recorded which). These receptors originate from a human donor who was either an allogeneic HSCT recipient or a stem cell or donor lymphocyte infusion donor (not recorded which). It is not recorded whose cells these are; they may come from a transplant donor.

This clonotype appeared a few times. This chain connects TRBV12-3 or TRBV12-4 to TRBJ1-6; D is undetermined. Trimming stripped 7 bases from V and 7 bases from J, with 5 bases between. The CDR3 totals 11 residues. The CDR3 sequence: CASTLNSPLHF. The CDR3 DNA sequence: TGTGCCAGCACCTTGAATTCACCCCTCCACTTT.

The rearrangement links TRBV11-3 to TRBJ1-1, with a weak D call TRBD1 (6 bases). The CDR3 covers 14 residues. Germline V CDR1 and CDR2: SGHNT, YENEEA. The V gene lost 5 bases and the J gene lost 5 bases, with 15 bases spanning the gap. CDR3 loop: CASSRQTGLTEAFF. Here the CDR3 DNA reads TGTGCCAGCAGCAGACAGACAGGTTTGACTGAAGCTTTCTTT.

V and J are TRBV27 and TRBJ2-7; 7 bases map to TRBD1. The CDR3 has 14 amino acids. The germline V gene encodes CDR1 MNHEY and CDR2 SMNVEV (reference sequence). Trimming took 2 bases from V and 2 from J; bases not matched to a gene: 3. This CDR3 is CASSLPDRTYEQYF. In nucleotides, the CDR3 is TGTGCCAGCAGTTTACCGGACAGGACCTACGAGCAGTACTTC.

The rearrangement uses TRBV20-1 and TRBJ2-1; D ambiguous. V was cut by 4 bases and J by 1 base, with 14 bases left in between. The germline gives CDR1 DFQATT, CDR2 SNEGSKA (reference sequence). CDR3 size: 15 residues. The CDR3 nucleotides read TGCAGTGCTATATCCTCCAGTAAGTCCTACAATGAGCAGTTCTTC. This sequence encodes CSAISSSKSYNEQFF.

The J gene is TRBJ1-5, the V gene TRBV2, with 7 bases fitting TRBD1. This CDR3 region has 15 residues. The germline V gene encodes CDR1 SNHLY and CDR2 FYNNEI. J gave up 2 bases and V 7 bases, and 8 bases lay outside the gene matches. CDR3 sequence (DNA): TGTGCCAGCAATGTTCTCGGACAGGGCAATCAGCCCCAGCATTTT. Encoded protein: CASNVLGQGNQPQHF. Looking up the rest from reference TRBV2 and TRBJ1-5 gives the full variable domain: EPEVTQTPSHQVTQMGQEVILRCVPISNHLYFYWYRQILGQKVEFLVSFYNNEISEKSEIFDDQFSVERPDGSNFTLKIRSTKLEDSAMYFCASNVLGQGNQPQHFGDGTRLSIL.

The chain couples TRBV21-1 to TRBJ2-7; the table's D call, TRBD1, was not checked against the DNA. TRBV21-1 is marked as a pseudogene. The CDR3 covers 17 residues. Written as DNA, the CDR3 is TGTGCCAGCACTGCTATTGTCAGGGAGATTAGGTCCTACGAGCAGTACTTC. Translating gives CASTAIVREIRSYEQYF.